The 17 T cell receptor beta chains reported below all come from one sample, sequenced in a study of blood T cell repertoires in COVID-19. The data were produced by immunoSEQ multiplex PCR, yet TCRdb's version contains in-frame clones alone and is incomplete. The sample holds a few hundred thousand clones, around 87% seen once. The sequenced material came from peripheral blood. The source is a woman between 45 and 65 years old with acute or convalescent COVID-19.

This chain joins TRBV28 and TRBJ1-3, with 7 bases identical to TRBD1. J lost 1 base, V lost 6 bases, and 6 bases had no gene match. Germline-derived CDR1 and CDR2 are MDHEN and SYDVKM. The CDR3 runs to 15 residues. CDR3 region: CASRRTGSSGNTIYF. CDR3 sequence (DNA): TGTGCCAGCAGGAGGACAGGTTCTTCTGGAAACACCATATATTTT.

The rearrangement uses TRBV2 and TRBJ2-1, with 10 bases that match TRBD2. CDR1 and CDR2 (germline): SNHLY, FYNNEI. The CDR3 extends over 15 amino acids. Germline trimming cut 5 bases from V and 5 bases from J; bases unmatched to any gene: 6. In DNA, the CDR3 is TGTGCCAGCAGTAAGGGACTAGCGATCAACAATGAGCAGTTCTTC. It is translated as CASSKGLAINNEQFF.

V is TRBV19 and J is TRBJ2-7, with 8 nucleotides matching TRBD2. The ends lost 6 bases at V and 3 bases at J; junction bases unmatched: 7. The CDR3 covers 14 residues. Germline CDR1 and CDR2: LNHDA and SQIVND (reference sequence). The CDR3 nucleotides read TGTGCCAGTAGACCCCGGGAGGGGCTCTACGAGCAGTACTTC. Translation: CASRPREGLYEQYF.

The CDR3, as DNA: TGTGCCAGCAGAGAATTCCTAGCGGGAGGGCCAGGGGAGACCCAGTACTTC. It specifies CASREFLAGGPGETQYF. This chain links TRBV2 with TRBJ2-5, with 12 bases identical to TRBD2. Germline trimming cut 6 bases from V and 5 bases from J; bases unmatched to any gene: 13. The CDR3 is 17 residues long. Germline assignment: CDR1 SNHLY and CDR2 FYNNEI.

Here the CDR3 DNA reads TGTGCCAGCAGCCCGGGACTAGCGGATTACAATGAGCAGTTCTTC. Protein product: CASSPGLADYNEQFF. The V gene is TRBV4-2, the J gene TRBJ2-1, with 11 nucleotides matching TRBD2. The CDR3 has 15 amino acids. Germline lookup yields CDR1 LGHNA and CDR2 YNFKEQ. The trim removed 4 bases at V and 4 bases at J, leaving 3 bases unmatched.

The CDR3 bases are TGTGCCATTAGACAGGGAAGCTCCTACGAGCAGTACTTC. This sequence encodes CAIRQGSSYEQYF. The V call is TRBV6-6, the J call TRBJ2-7; 7 nucleotides align to TRBD1. The CDR3 is 13 amino acids. With V trimmed by 10 bases and J by 0 bases, 6 bases remained unmatched. CDR1 and CDR2 from the germline V gene are MNHNY and SVGAGI (reference sequence).

The rearrangement uses TRBV2 and TRBJ2-2; 7 nucleotides line up with TRBD2. Losses at the gene ends were 8 bases for V and 0 bases for J; bases not matched to a gene: 6. CDR1 and CDR2 (germline): SNHLY, FYNNEI. CDR3 length: 15 amino acids. In DNA form, the CDR3 reads TGTGCCAGCCGACCCGGACTAGCGAACACCGGGGAGCTGTTTTTT. It specifies CASRPGLANTGELFF.

V and J are TRBV7-3 and TRBJ2-1; 10 bases match TRBD2. V gave up 2 bases and J gave up 9 bases; unmatched junction bases: 4. CDR3 size: 14 residues. The germline V gene encodes CDR1 SGHTA and CDR2 FQGTGA. The CDR3, as DNA: TGTGCCAGCAGCTTACAACTAGCGGGATCTGAGCAGTTCTTC. Protein: CASSLQLAGSEQFF.

CDR3: CASARDRGSTEAFF. The DNA for the CDR3 is TGTGCCAGCGCGCGGGACAGGGGTAGCACTGAAGCTTTCTTT. The chain joins TRBV6-5 to TRBJ1-1; 10 bases are a match to TRBD1. The germline V gene has CDR1 MNHEY and CDR2 SVGAGI. There are 14 residues in the CDR3. V was pared by 8 bases and J by 4 bases, with 7 bases of the junction left unmatched.

V and J are TRBV19 and TRBJ1-4, with 8 bases fitting TRBD1. The germline gives CDR1 LNHDA, CDR2 SQIVND (reference sequence). V dropped 6 bases and J dropped 1; count of bases not matched to a gene: 4. The length of the CDR3 is 15 residues. CDR3 DNA sequence: TGTGCCAGTAGGGACAGGGATATAACTAATGAAAAACTGTTTTTT. This encodes CASRDRDITNEKLFF.

This chain links TRBV11-2 with TRBJ2-7; D possibly corresponds to TRBD2 (7 bases). CDR3 length: 15 residues. Germline assignment: CDR1 SGHAT and CDR2 FQNNGV. V was cut by 1 base and J by 4 bases, with 14 bases left in between. CDR3 region: CASSLVGGPMYEQYF. DNA for the CDR3: TGTGCCAGCAGCTTAGTCGGGGGGCCCATGTACGAGCAGTACTTC. The full variable domain, completed using reference TRBV11-2 and TRBJ2-7, is EAGVAQSPRYKIIEKRQSVAFWCNPISGHATLYWYQQILGQGPKLLIQFQNNGVVDDSQLPKDRFSAERLKGVDSTLKIQPAKLEDSAVYLCASSLVGGPMYEQYFGPGTRLTVT.

The rearrangement joins TRBV2 to TRBJ2-5; maybe TRBD2 (5 bases). V was cut by 4 bases and J by 2 bases, with 14 bases left in between. The CDR3 spans 15 residues. The germline gives CDR1 SNHLY, CDR2 FYNNEI. This CDR3 reads CASSGGQVRQETQYF. CDR3 bases: TGTGCCAGCAGTGGAGGGCAGGTCAGGCAAGAGACCCAGTACTTC.

This clone was seen just once. V is TRBV28 and J is TRBJ2-1; the match to TRBD2 covers 11 bases. Germline assignment: CDR1 MDHEN and CDR2 SYDVKM. The CDR3 loop spans 16 amino acids. The V segment lost 5 bases and the J segment 0 bases; nucleotides outside the gene matches: 3. CDR3 loop: CASSGGTSGSYNEQFF. The CDR3 DNA reads TGTGCCAGCAGTGGGGGGACTAGCGGCTCCTACAATGAGCAGTTCTTC.

The chain carries TRBV24-1 and TRBJ2-3, with TRBD1 identical over 10 bases. Trimming cost V 2 bases and J 7 bases; bases outside gene matches: 5. Germline loops: CDR1 KGHDR, CDR2 SFDVKD. The CDR3 runs to 15 residues. Here the CDR3 reads CATSDWGQGRHTQYF. Written as DNA, the CDR3 is TGTGCCACCAGTGATTGGGGACAGGGGCGGCATACGCAGTATTTT.

The chain has TRBV2 and TRBJ2-5; no firm D call. The V gene's germline CDR1 is SNHLY and CDR2 FYNNEI. V lost 7 bases and J 1 base, leaving 10 bases between the germline ends. The CDR3 contains 13 residues. The CDR3 DNA reads TGTGCCAGCACAGGCCAGCCCCAAGAGACCCAGTACTTC. It specifies CASTGQPQETQYF.

The chain recombines TRBV7-2 with TRBJ1-6, with D unclear. Trimming took off 5 bases at V and 7 bases at J, with 9 bases between the two ends. CDR1 is SGHTA, CDR2 FQGNSA, per germline. CDR3 length: 13 amino acids. CDR3 nucleotides: TGTGCCAGCAGCCCTAGCCGCAATTCACCCCTCCACTTT. Amino acid sequence: CASSPSRNSPLHF.

The chain is built from TRBV28 and TRBJ1-2; D is perhaps TRBD1 (5 bases). The CDR3 spans 12 residues. The V end was cut by 8 bases, the J end by 6 bases, with 13 bases between. The germline gives CDR1 MDHEN, CDR2 SYDVKM. The CDR3 region is CASALGRDGYTF. CDR3 DNA: TGTGCCAGCGCCCTGGGCAGGGATGGCTACACCTTC.